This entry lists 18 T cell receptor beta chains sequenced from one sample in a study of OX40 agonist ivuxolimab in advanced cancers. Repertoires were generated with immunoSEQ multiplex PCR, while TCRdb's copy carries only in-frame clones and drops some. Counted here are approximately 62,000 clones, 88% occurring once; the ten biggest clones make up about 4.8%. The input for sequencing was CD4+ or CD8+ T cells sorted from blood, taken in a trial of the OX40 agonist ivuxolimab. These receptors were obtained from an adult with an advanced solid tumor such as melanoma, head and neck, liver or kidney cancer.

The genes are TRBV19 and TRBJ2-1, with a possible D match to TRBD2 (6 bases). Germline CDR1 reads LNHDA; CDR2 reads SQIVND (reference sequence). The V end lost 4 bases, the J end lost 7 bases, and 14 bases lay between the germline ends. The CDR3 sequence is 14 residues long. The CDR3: CASSTAGPANEQFF. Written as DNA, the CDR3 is TGTGCCAGTAGTACCGCGGGGCCCGCTAATGAGCAGTTCTTC.

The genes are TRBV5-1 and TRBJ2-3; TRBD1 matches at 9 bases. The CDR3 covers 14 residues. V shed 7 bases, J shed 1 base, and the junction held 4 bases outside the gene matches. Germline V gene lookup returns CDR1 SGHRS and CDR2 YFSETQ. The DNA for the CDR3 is TGCGCCAGCCATACAGGGGGCGGCACAGATACGCAGTATTTT. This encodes CASHTGGGTDTQYF.

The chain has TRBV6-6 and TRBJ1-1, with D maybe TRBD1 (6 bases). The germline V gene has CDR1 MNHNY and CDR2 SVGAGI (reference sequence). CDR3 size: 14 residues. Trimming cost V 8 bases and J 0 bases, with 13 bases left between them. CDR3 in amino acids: CASFARGMNTEAFF. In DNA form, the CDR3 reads TGTGCCAGCTTCGCCAGGGGAATGAACACTGAAGCTTTCTTT.

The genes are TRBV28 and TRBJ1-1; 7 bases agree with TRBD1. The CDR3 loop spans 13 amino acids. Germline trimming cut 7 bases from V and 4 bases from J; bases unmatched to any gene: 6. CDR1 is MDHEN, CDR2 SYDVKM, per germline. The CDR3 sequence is CASNPGTATEAFF. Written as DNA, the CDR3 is TGTGCCAGCAACCCCGGGACAGCCACTGAAGCTTTCTTT.

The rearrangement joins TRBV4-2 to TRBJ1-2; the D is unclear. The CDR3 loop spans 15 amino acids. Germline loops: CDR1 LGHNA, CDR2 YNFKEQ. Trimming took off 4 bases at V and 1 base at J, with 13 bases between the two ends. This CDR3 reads CASSPGGTVNYGYTF. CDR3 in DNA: TGTGCCAGCAGCCCAGGAGGAACAGTTAACTATGGCTACACCTTC.

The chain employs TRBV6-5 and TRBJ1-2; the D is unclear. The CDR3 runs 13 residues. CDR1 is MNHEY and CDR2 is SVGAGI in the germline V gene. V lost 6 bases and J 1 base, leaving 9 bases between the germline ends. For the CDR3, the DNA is TGTGCCAGCAGACTAGACCTTAACTATGGCTACACCTTC. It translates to CASRLDLNYGYTF.

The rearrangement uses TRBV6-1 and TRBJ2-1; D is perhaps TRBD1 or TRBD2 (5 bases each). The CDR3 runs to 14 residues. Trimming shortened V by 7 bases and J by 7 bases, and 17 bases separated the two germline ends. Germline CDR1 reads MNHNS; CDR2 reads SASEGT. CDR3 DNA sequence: TGTGCCAGCAAACGATCCGGGACCTTTAATGAGCAGTTCTTC. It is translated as CASKRSGTFNEQFF.

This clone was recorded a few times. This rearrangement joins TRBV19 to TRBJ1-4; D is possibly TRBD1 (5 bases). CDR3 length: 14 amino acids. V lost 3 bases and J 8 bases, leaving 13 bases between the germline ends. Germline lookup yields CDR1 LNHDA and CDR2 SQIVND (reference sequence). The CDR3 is CASSIYRIEEKLFF. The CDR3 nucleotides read TGTGCCAGTAGTATCTACAGGATAGAGGAAAAACTGTTTTTT.

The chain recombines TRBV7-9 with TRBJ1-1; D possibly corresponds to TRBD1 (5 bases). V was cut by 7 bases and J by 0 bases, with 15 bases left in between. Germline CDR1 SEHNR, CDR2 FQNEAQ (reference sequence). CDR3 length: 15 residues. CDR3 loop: CASTITGGMNTEAFF. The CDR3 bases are TGTGCCAGCACCATAACGGGGGGAATGAACACTGAAGCTTTCTTT.

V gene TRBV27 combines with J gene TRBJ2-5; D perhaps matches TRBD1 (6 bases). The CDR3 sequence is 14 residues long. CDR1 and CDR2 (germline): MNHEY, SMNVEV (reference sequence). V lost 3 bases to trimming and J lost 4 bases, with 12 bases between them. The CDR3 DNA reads TGTGCCAGCAGTTTTCGGCAGGGGCGAGAGACCCAGTACTTC. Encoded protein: CASSFRQGRETQYF.

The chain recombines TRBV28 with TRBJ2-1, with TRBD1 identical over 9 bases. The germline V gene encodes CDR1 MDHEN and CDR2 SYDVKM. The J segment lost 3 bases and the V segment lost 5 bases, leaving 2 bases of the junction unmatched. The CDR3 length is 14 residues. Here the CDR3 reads CASSTGGDYNEQFF. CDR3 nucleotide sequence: TGTGCCAGCAGTACAGGGGGCGACTACAATGAGCAGTTCTTC.

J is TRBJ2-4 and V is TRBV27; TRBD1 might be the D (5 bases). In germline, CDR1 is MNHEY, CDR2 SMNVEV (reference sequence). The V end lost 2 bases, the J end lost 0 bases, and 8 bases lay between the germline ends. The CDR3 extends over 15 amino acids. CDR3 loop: CASSLLGVAKNIQYF. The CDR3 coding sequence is TGTGCCAGCAGTTTACTAGGGGTAGCCAAAAACATTCAGTACTTC.

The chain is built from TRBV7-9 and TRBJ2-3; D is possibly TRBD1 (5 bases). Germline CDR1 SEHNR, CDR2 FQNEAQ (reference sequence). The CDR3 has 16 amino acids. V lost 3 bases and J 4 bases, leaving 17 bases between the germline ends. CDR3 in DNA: TGTGCCAGCAGCTTCAGATCTACAGGAGATTCAGATACGCAGTATTTT. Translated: CASSFRSTGDSDTQYF.

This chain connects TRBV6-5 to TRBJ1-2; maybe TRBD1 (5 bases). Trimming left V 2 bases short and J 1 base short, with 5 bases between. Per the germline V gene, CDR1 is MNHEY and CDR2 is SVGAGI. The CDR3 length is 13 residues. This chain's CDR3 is CASSYDSNYGYTF. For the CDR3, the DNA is TGTGCCAGCAGTTACGACAGTAACTATGGCTACACCTTC.

The CDR3 nucleotides read TGTGCCAGCAGCTTGGCTACAGAGTTCTATGGCTACACCTTC. It encodes CASSLATEFYGYTF. The genes are TRBV5-5 and TRBJ1-2; D ambiguous. Germline values: CDR1 SGHKS, CDR2 YYEKEE (reference sequence). This CDR3 contains 14 residues. V was shortened by 0 bases and J by 4 bases, with 10 bases between the two germline ends.

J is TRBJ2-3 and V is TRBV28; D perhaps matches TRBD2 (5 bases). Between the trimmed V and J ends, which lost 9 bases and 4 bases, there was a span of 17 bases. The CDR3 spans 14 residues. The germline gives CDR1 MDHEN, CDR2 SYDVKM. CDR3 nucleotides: TGTGCCAGTTCGAGGGCGCGTTTCCCAGATACGCAGTATTTT. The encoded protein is CASSRARFPDTQYF.

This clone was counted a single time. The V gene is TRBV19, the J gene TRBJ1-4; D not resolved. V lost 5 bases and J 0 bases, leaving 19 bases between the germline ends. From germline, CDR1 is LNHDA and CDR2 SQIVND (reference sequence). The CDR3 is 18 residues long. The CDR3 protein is CASSGSHSRQPTNEKLFF. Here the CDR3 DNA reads TGTGCCAGTAGTGGCTCCCATTCCCGGCAGCCAACTAATGAAAAACTGTTTTTT.

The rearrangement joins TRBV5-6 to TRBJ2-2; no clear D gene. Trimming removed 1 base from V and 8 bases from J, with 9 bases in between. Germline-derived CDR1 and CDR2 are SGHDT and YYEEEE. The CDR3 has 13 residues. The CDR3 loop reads CASSLFERGELFF. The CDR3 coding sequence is TGTGCCAGCAGCTTGTTCGAGAGAGGGGAGCTGTTTTTT.